The next 32 T cell receptor beta chains were all read from a single sample in a study of beta chain features in type 1 diabetes. Study-wide results and caveats: Type 1 diabetes patients had TCRB CDR3s that were shorter (moderately but significantly so) in all four CD4+ subsets.

No antigens are known for them. TCRB transcripts that were expressed got sequenced, as all of the isolated RNA had been reverse transcribed. Only in-frame clones appear in the TCRdb table, and some are missing; sequencing was by immunoSEQ multiplex PCR. The sample consists of 150,000 or so clones, 8% to 8.5% of them appearing once. The sample consisted of central memory CD4+ T cells from blood. The receptors stem from a woman younger than 35 with type 1 diabetes.

This chain joins TRBV7-2 and TRBJ2-5; D gene uncertain. The CDR3 has 13 amino acids. V was cut by 5 bases and J by 4 bases, with 11 bases left in between. Germline V gene sequence: CDR1 SGHTA, CDR2 FQGNSA. The CDR3 here is CASSPTYAETQYF. Written as DNA, the CDR3 is TGTGCCAGCAGCCCAACCTATGCAGAGACCCAGTACTTC.

This clone was picked up a small number of times. The chain has TRBV29-1 and TRBJ2-5; 8 positions agree with TRBD2. V shed 7 bases, J shed 4 bases, and the junction held 5 bases outside the gene matches. The CDR3 totals 12 residues. The germline CDR1 and CDR2 sequences are SQVTM and ANQGSEA. CDR3 sequence: CSAGGGGETQYF. The DNA of the CDR3 is TGCAGCGCGGGAGGGGGGGGAGAGACCCAGTACTTC.

This chain links TRBV5-8 with TRBJ1-5; TRBD1 matches at 7 bases. CDR3 length equals 15 residues. Per the germline V gene, CDR1 is SGHTS and CDR2 is YDEGEE. V trimming: 2 bases; J trimming: 2 bases; junction bases outside the gene matches: 4. Here the CDR3 reads CASSLQGSGNQPQHF. In DNA form, the CDR3 reads TGTGCCAGCAGCTTACAGGGGTCTGGCAATCAGCCCCAGCATTTT.

The genes are TRBV5-4 and TRBJ2-3, with 12 bases that match TRBD2. CDR1 and CDR2 (germline): SGHNT, YYREEE (reference sequence). The CDR3 runs to 15 residues. V trimming: 0 bases; J trimming: 11 bases; junction bases outside the gene matches: 7. CDR3 sequence reads: CASSLATSGGPRQYF. The CDR3, as DNA: TGTGCCAGCAGCTTGGCGACTAGCGGGGGCCCCAGGCAGTATTTT.

The chain joins TRBV5-4 to TRBJ1-1, with 11 bases that match TRBD1. The germline gives CDR1 SGHNT, CDR2 YYREEE (reference sequence). The CDR3 covers 15 residues. V lost 5 bases and J lost 5; bases outside the gene matches: 8. CDR3 sequence: CASRAGQGAGTEAFF. The CDR3 DNA is TGTGCCAGCAGGGCTGGACAGGGGGCAGGAACTGAAGCTTTCTTT.

Turning to this clone: This CDR3 is also generated by other DNA sequences in the sample. The chain couples TRBV4-3 to TRBJ2-7; 9 positions agree with TRBD1. The CDR3 is 16 residues long. The germline V gene has CDR1 LGHNA and CDR2 YSLEER. V was pared by 0 bases and J by 2 bases, with 5 bases of the junction left unmatched. CDR3 in DNA: TGCGCCAGCAGCCAAGATCCGGGACAGGGTCCCTACGAGCAGTACTTC. Translating gives CASSQDPGQGPYEQYF.

This clone was picked up a small number of times. The genes are TRBV5-1 and TRBJ2-2; a weak D match, TRBD2 (6 bases). The germline V gene encodes CDR1 SGHRS and CDR2 YFSETQ. Trimming cost V 3 bases and J 5 bases, with 20 bases left between them. This CDR3 region has 17 residues. CDR3 sequence (DNA): TGCGCCAGCAGCTCGGAACCGGGACTGGGGTTAACCGGGGAGCTGTTTTTT. It translates to CASSSEPGLGLTGELFF.

The CDR3 sequence: CASSIDRGGVDGYTF. The CDR3 region has the DNA TGTGCCAGTAGTATAGATAGGGGGGGCGTCGATGGCTACACCTTC. The chain combines TRBV19 with TRBJ1-2; D might be TRBD1 (6 bases). CDR1 is LNHDA and CDR2 is SQIVND in the germline V gene (reference sequence). This CDR3 contains 15 residues. Trimming pared 0 bases from V and 6 bases from J, leaving 14 bases between. The complete variable domain, with remaining parts taken from reference TRBV19 and TRBJ1-2, reads DGGITQSPKYLFRKEGQNVTLSCEQNLNHDAMYWYRQDPGQGLRLIYYSQIVNDFQKGDIAEGYSVSREKKESFPLTVTSAQKNPTAFYLCASSIDRGGVDGYTFGSGTRLTVV.

The chain carries TRBV7-2 and TRBJ1-6, with D tentatively TRBD1 (6 bases). V dropped 1 base and J dropped 8 bases, with 12 bases sitting between them. Germline values: CDR1 SGHTA, CDR2 FQGNSA. The CDR3 is 15 amino acids. CDR3 protein: CASSLGTGMYSPLHF. CDR3 nucleotide sequence: TGTGCCAGCAGCTTAGGTACAGGGATGTATTCACCCCTCCACTTT.

This chain links TRBV18 with TRBJ2-5; 8 positions match TRBD1. The CDR3 consists of 16 residues. The germline gives CDR1 KGHSH, CDR2 LQKENI. V lost 0 bases to trimming and J lost 5 bases; unmatched junction nucleotides: 8. The CDR3 nucleotides are TGTGCCAGCTCACCACCTCCGCAGGGGGCGTGGGAGACCCAGTACTTC. Translating it yields CASSPPPQGAWETQYF.

This chain links TRBV29-1 with TRBJ2-5, with TRBD2 matching over 13 bases. Germline assignment: CDR1 SQVTM and CDR2 ANQGSEA. The CDR3 has 17 residues. The V and J ends lost 6 bases and 3 bases, in that order; junction bases with no gene match: 13. The CDR3: CSVGRLAGGGTKETQYF. CDR3 nucleotide sequence: TGCAGCGTGGGGAGACTAGCGGGGGGTGGGACCAAAGAGACCCAGTACTTC.

This rearrangement joins TRBV28 to TRBJ2-3, with TRBD1 identical over 7 bases. Losses at the gene ends were 9 bases for V and 3 bases for J; bases not matched to a gene: 6. The CDR3 covers 13 residues. Germline V gene lookup returns CDR1 MDHEN and CDR2 SYDVKM. The CDR3 protein is CASRDSETDTQYF. CDR3 nucleotides: TGTGCCAGTCGGGACAGCGAAACAGATACGCAGTATTTT.

V is TRBV5-1 and J is TRBJ2-7; TRBD2 matches 13 bases. J was trimmed by 5 bases and V by 4 bases; bases with no gene match: 6. This CDR3 is 15 amino acids long. Germline V gene sequence: CDR1 SGHRS, CDR2 YFSETQ. The CDR3 region is CASSEGLAGVHEQYF. CDR3 bases: TGCGCCAGCAGCGAAGGACTAGCGGGAGTCCACGAGCAGTACTTC. The whole variable domain, filled in from reference TRBV5-1 and TRBJ2-7, reads KAGVTQTPRYLIKTRGQQVTLSCSPISGHRSVSWYQQTPGQGLQFLFEYFSETQRNKGNFPGRFSGRQFSNSRSEMNVSTLELGDSALYLCASSEGLAGVHEQYFGPGTRLTVT.

This clone was observed a few times. V gene TRBV10-3 combines with J gene TRBJ2-5; D unresolved. The CDR3 has 14 residues. In germline, CDR1 is ENHRY, CDR2 SYGVKD. The V end lost 4 bases, the J end lost 3 bases, and 12 bases lay between the germline ends. CDR3 bases: TGTGCCATCAGTGCGGAGTCTACGAAAGAGACCCAGTACTTC. Amino acid sequence: CAISAESTKETQYF.

The table lists this clone with a few counts. This sequence joins TRBV6-5 and TRBJ2-7; D might be TRBD2 (5 bases). The ends were cut back, 8 bases at V and 2 bases at J, with 10 bases in the middle. Germline CDR1 MNHEY, CDR2 SVGAGI. CDR3 length: 12 amino acids. The CDR3 here is CASSDGTYEQYF. The CDR3 bases are TGTGCCAGCTCGGACGGGACCTACGAGCAGTACTTC.

This clone was counted only a few times. The rearrangement links TRBV14 to TRBJ1-5, with D unresolved. V dropped 3 bases and J dropped 5 bases, with 8 bases sitting between them. This CDR3 comprises 13 residues. Germline V gene lookup returns CDR1 SGHDN and CDR2 FVKESK. CDR3 residues: CASSQDYHQPQHF. In nucleotides, the CDR3 is TGTGCCAGCAGCCAGGACTACCATCAGCCCCAGCATTTT.

This clone was detected only a few times. A read error may produce the germline difference seen at one junction end. The J gene is TRBJ2-1, the V gene TRBV29-1; 10 bases fit TRBD1. The CDR3 sequence is 14 residues long. In germline, CDR1 is SQVTM, CDR2 ANQGSEA. The CDR3 coding sequence is TGCAGCGTCGAAGGGACAGGGGTCTTCAATGAGCAGTTCTTC. It is translated as CSVEGTGVFNEQFF.

This clone was seen only a few times. J is TRBJ1-5 and V is TRBV25-1; maybe TRBD1 (6 bases). Trimming took 5 bases from V and 4 from J, leaving 12 bases between them. The CDR3 loop spans 14 amino acids. CDR1 MGHDK and CDR2 SYGVNS come from the germline V gene. The CDR3 nucleotides are TGTGCCAGCAGTACACAGGGATGGAATCAGCCCCAGCATTTT. Translated, it gives CASSTQGWNQPQHF.

The chain joins TRBV28 to TRBJ1-2; 7 bases agree with TRBD1. V was pared by 2 bases and J by 9 bases, with 9 bases of the junction left unmatched. CDR1 and CDR2 from the germline V gene are MDHEN and SYDVKM. The CDR3 consists of 14 residues. The chain's CDR3 is CASSLATGRQSYTF. The CDR3 DNA sequence: TGTGCCAGCAGTTTAGCGACAGGGCGGCAGAGCTACACCTTC.

The rearrangement uses TRBV29-1 and TRBJ2-5; possible D gene TRBD2, 5 bases. This CDR3 spans 14 amino acids. The germline V and J ends were trimmed by 2 bases and 9 bases, with 19 bases remaining between them. Germline V gene lookup returns CDR1 SQVTM and CDR2 ANQGSEA. The CDR3 nucleotides read TGCAGCGTTGAATGGAATATGGGCAGCGGTGCCCAGTACTTC. Amino acid sequence: CSVEWNMGSGAQYF.

About this clone itself: The junction shows a germline mismatch at one end, possibly a read error. The genes are TRBV7-7 and TRBJ2-1; D is perhaps TRBD1 (5 bases). Germline V gives CDR1 SSHAT, CDR2 FNYEAQ (reference sequence). CDR3 length: 13 amino acids. This chain's CDR3 is CASSLQVNNEQFF. CDR3 DNA sequence: TGTGCTAGCAGCTTACAGGTGAACAATGAGCAGTTCTTC.

The table lists this clone with a few counts. The rearrangement links TRBV28 to TRBJ1-5; 8 bases line up with TRBD1. J gave up 6 bases and V 8 bases, and 12 bases lay outside the gene matches. The CDR3 length is 15 residues. Germline values: CDR1 MDHEN, CDR2 SYDVKM. CDR3 sequence: CASGSMDRESQPQHF. CDR3 DNA: TGTGCCAGCGGCTCCATGGACAGGGAGAGTCAGCCCCAGCATTTT.

This clone was recorded a few times. The chain links TRBV7-6 to TRBJ2-3; unclear D gene. In germline, CDR1 is SGHVS, CDR2 FNYEAQ. V lost 5 bases, J lost 8 bases, and 8 bases lay in between. The CDR3 loop spans 11 amino acids. The CDR3 nucleotides are TGTGCCAGCAGCCCGGGTGCTACGCAGTATTTT. Translated, it gives CASSPGATQYF.

This chain links TRBV5-1 with TRBJ2-2; 8 bases map to TRBD2. V shed 4 bases and J 4 bases; nucleotides not matched to a gene: 6. The CDR3 is made up of 15 amino acids. Germline lookup yields CDR1 SGHRS and CDR2 YFSETQ. CDR3 protein: CASSLRTSSTGELFF. In DNA form, the CDR3 reads TGCGCCAGCAGCCTCAGGACTAGCTCCACCGGGGAGCTGTTTTTT.

The table lists this clone with a few counts. DNA for the CDR3: TGTGCCTGGAGCGATCGGACAGATAGCACAGATACGCAGTATTTT. Translating gives CAWSDRTDSTDTQYF. The V gene is TRBV30, the J gene TRBJ2-3; weak D call: TRBD1 (6 bases). V lost 3 bases, J lost 0 bases, and 13 bases lay in between. The CDR3 runs to 15 residues. Germline CDR1 is GTSNPN and CDR2 is SVGIG (reference sequence).

This chain uses TRBV6-5 with TRBJ1-2, with a tentative D call TRBD1 (5 bases). This CDR3 spans 12 amino acids. CDR1 and CDR2 from the germline V gene are MNHEY and SVGAGI. V was cut by 11 bases and J by 8 bases, with 18 bases left in between. CDR3: CACGGAGRGYTF. The CDR3 coding sequence is TGTGCCTGCGGAGGGGCGGGTCGGGGCTACACCTTC.

The chain carries TRBV2 and TRBJ2-5, with 8 positions matching TRBD2. The ends lost 8 bases at V and 7 bases at J; junction bases unmatched: 3. The germline CDR1 and CDR2 sequences are SNHLY and FYNNEI. The CDR3 has 11 amino acids. In nucleotides, the CDR3 is TGTGCCAGCCGGGGGGGGCGGACCCAGTACTTC. Translated, it gives CASRGGRTQYF.

In its sample, this clone was seen a few times. The V call is TRBV5-4, the J call TRBJ1-4; 8 nucleotides line up with TRBD1. Germline-derived CDR1 and CDR2 are SGHNT and YYREEE (reference sequence). The CDR3 length is 14 residues. V lost 4 bases to trimming and J lost 8 bases; unmatched junction nucleotides: 7. CDR3 DNA: TGTGCCAGCAGCGTCAGGGGGCTTGAGGAAAAACTGTTTTTT. Translating it yields CASSVRGLEEKLFF.

This clone appeared a few times. The chain links TRBV14 to TRBJ1-1; D is uncertain. Germline V CDR1 and CDR2: SGHDN, FVKESK. This CDR3 is 14 amino acids long. Deletions cut 6 bases from V and 0 bases from J, with 11 bases between. CDR3 residues: CASRQQNMNTEAFF. As DNA, the CDR3 is TGTGCCAGCAGACAACAGAACATGAACACTGAAGCTTTCTTT.

This clone was seen only a few times. This sequence joins TRBV5-1 and TRBJ2-5, with a weak D call TRBD1 (6 bases). Between the trimmed V and J ends, which lost 1 base and 4 bases, there was a span of 8 bases. The CDR3 covers 13 residues. Germline CDR1 SGHRS, CDR2 YFSETQ. The CDR3 is CASSLTGLETQYF. The CDR3 DNA follows: TGCGCCAGCAGCTTGACAGGGTTAGAGACCCAGTACTTC.

The chain combines TRBV29-1 with TRBJ1-1, with D possibly TRBD1 on 5 matching bases. The CDR3 has 12 residues. Germline V gives CDR1 SQVTM, CDR2 ANQGSEA. The ends were cut back, 5 bases at V and 0 bases at J, with 7 bases in the middle. In DNA, the CDR3 is TGCAGCGTTCGACAGTTGAACACTGAAGCTTTCTTT. This translates into CSVRQLNTEAFF. The full variable domain, with the rest looked up from reference TRBV29-1 and TRBJ1-1, is SAVISQKPSRDICQRGTSLTIQCQVDSQVTMMFWYRQQPGQSLTLIATANQGSEATYESGFVIDKFPISRPNLTFSTLTVSNMSPEDSSIYLCSVRQLNTEAFFGQGTRLTVV.

The chain uses TRBV20-1 and TRBJ2-5; the D is unclear. CDR1 and CDR2 (germline): DFQATT, SNEGSKA (reference sequence). The CDR3 is 11 amino acids. The CDR3 is CRCSLLETQYF. CDR3 bases: TGCCGTTGCTCTCTATTGGAGACCCAGTACTTC.